This record concerns one T cell receptor (beta chain) sequence. What it binds is not known. Sequenced by immunoSEQ multiplex PCR; TCRdb stores in-frame clones only, minus some. The sample lists some 40,000 clones; around 94% were seen once. This entry belongs to a study of T cells in localized non-small cell lung cancer. Study results and limitations: The tumor had only one region sequenced, so heterogeneity remains possible. A median about 50 of the top 100 tumor clones appeared in adjacent lung. Uninvolved adjacent lung had more T cell clonality than any other tissue, topping tumor.

The starting material was peripheral blood, obtained before any cancer treatment. This receptor was obtained from a female donor at least 60 years old with stage I lung adenocarcinoma.

The CDR3: CASSLWEGRNTIYF. For the CDR3, the DNA is TGCGCCAGCAGCTTGTGGGAGGGTCGAAACACCATATATTTT. This sequence joins TRBV5-1 and TRBJ1-3; unclear D gene. Per the germline V gene, CDR1 is SGHRS and CDR2 is YFSETQ. Trimming pared 1 base from V and 5 bases from J, leaving 10 bases between. The CDR3 has 14 amino acids.